The T cell receptor (beta chain) described here comes from a study of blood T cell repertoires in COVID-19. Study overall: Sample material is recorded as cDNA or gDNA derived from T cells, B-cell-depleted T cells, or PBMCs.

Study processing details: Amplification from reference gene primers served as the basis for estimated nucleated cell counts. Using immunoSEQ multiplex PCR, the repertoire was profiled, and TCRdb retains in-frame clones only, with some absent. V and J calls and clone size are as listed in that table; D and trimming were resolved from the DNA. In the table there are a few hundred thousand clones, 70% to 90% of which are singletons. With 0 bases removed from V and 6 bases from J, the gap between germline ends came to 17 bases. CDR3 length: 16 residues. Per the germline V gene, CDR1 is SGDLS and CDR2 is YYNGEE.

The specimen was PBMCs or T cells enriched from blood (not recorded which). V is TRBV9 and J is TRBJ2-3, with D perhaps TRBD2 (7 bases). This clonotype originated in a man aged 25 to 40 who had recovered from COVID-19. CDR3 nucleotides: TGTGCCAGCAGCGTAGCTAGGGGGGGACGAGTGGATACGCAGTATTTT. Amino acids: CASSVARGGRVDTQYF.